This TCR beta chain was profiled in a study of CD8 T cells in ankylosing spondylitis. TCRdb reanalysed the 5' RACE reads using MiXCR and keeps one entry per CDR3 protein. Of approximately 200,000 distinct CDR3 sequences listed, more than 10% were seen once; the top ten hold 16%. Regarding the study as a whole: Disease-linked clones were CD8+ and relatively rare in peripheral blood. Certain motif variants had earlier been reported in reactive arthritis synovial fluid and blood. A motif in TCR beta, a set of fewer than ten highly homologous variants, appeared characteristic of ankylosing spondylitis blood. The clones that were linked to disease were reported to be significantly enriched in matched synovial fluid samples from ankylosing spondylitis patients.

For this clonotype: Antigen specificity is unknown.

The sequenced sample was blood, either unsorted or a sorted T cell fraction (not recorded which). The source is a male donor with ankylosing spondylitis or in good health (not recorded which).

The chain's CDR3 is CASSTYKNQPQHF. The CDR3 region has the DNA TGTGCCAGCAGTACCTACAAGAATCAGCCCCAGCATTTT. The chain employs TRBV27 and TRBJ1-5, with D unclear. Germline-derived CDR1 and CDR2 are MNHEY and SMNVEV (reference sequence). Trimming removed 5 bases at V and 4 bases at J, with 9 bases between. This CDR3 comprises 13 residues.